Listed below are T cell receptor beta chains from one sample, sequenced in a study of blood T cell repertoires in COVID-19. Here immunoSEQ multiplex PCR was the method, and the copy in TCRdb shows in-frame clones only, minus some. The sample has 200,000 to 300,000 clones; roughly 88% are singletons. Specimen: peripheral blood. The receptors stem from a man aged 35 to 55 with acute or convalescent COVID-19. The CDR3 runs from the conserved cysteine through the conserved F or W. D genes are given only for firm matches. Some rows mark clone size as missing; the rest say once, few, many or name a class of expanded clone.

d_call	v_call	j_call	clone_size	cdr3_nt	cdr3_aa
TRBD1	TRBV5-4	TRBJ2-3	.	TGTGCCAGCAGTTCGCAGGGACAGGGAGGCGCAGATACGCAGTATTTT	CASSSQGQGGADTQYF
TRBD2	TRBV6-5	TRBJ2-1	.	TGTGCCAGCAGTTACGTAGCGGGACGTGGGGTTCATGAGCAGTTCTTC	CASSYVAGRGVHEQFF
TRBD2	TRBV4-1	TRBJ2-1	few	TGCGCCAGCAGCCAATTGGCGGGAGGGCCCAATGAGCAGTTCTTC	CASSQLAGGPNEQFF
TRBD2	TRBV6-5	TRBJ2-3	.	TGTGCCAGCAGTTACCGGAGCGGGAACACAGATACGCAGTATTTT	CASSYRSGNTDTQYF
TRBD1	TRBV12-3/TRBV12-4	TRBJ1-1	.	TGTGCCAGCAGGGACGACAGGGTTGGAGGCGCTTTCTTT	CASRDDRVGGAFF
TRBD2	TRBV7-2	TRBJ2-3	.	TGTGCCAGCAGCTCGTTGGGGCGGGAGGGCCGACCTACGCAGTATTTT	CASSSLGREGRPTQYF
.	TRBV30	TRBJ1-1	.	TGTGCCTGGACTACAGCGAACACTGAAGCTTTCTTT	CAWTTANTEAFF
.	TRBV7-6	TRBJ1-6	.	TGTGCCAGCAGCGCCGTATTGGCAGGGATAAAGAATTCACCCCTCCACTTT	CASSAVLAGIKNSPLHF
TRBD1	TRBV19	TRBJ2-2	.	TGTGCCAGTAGAGAGAAGACGGGACAGGCCTACACCGGGGAGCTGTTTTTT	CASREKTGQAYTGELFF
.	TRBV11-3	TRBJ2-1	.	TGTGCCAGCAGCTTAGGATGGGTCAGCGATGAGCAGTTCTTC	CASSLGWVSDEQFF
TRBD1	TRBV19	TRBJ1-2	.	TGTGCCAGTGACACGGACAGGGGCTATGGCTACACCTTC	CASDTDRGYGYTF
.	TRBV2	TRBJ2-7	few	TGTGCCAGCAGCCCCGGGTCCCTCTCCTACGAGCAGTACTTC	CASSPGSLSYEQYF
TRBD1	TRBV12-5	TRBJ1-2	.	TGTGCTAGTGGTTTGGTCACAGGGGGCCTCGGCTATGGCTACACCTTC	CASGLVTGGLGYGYTF
.	TRBV7-2	TRBJ1-5	once	TGTGCCAGCAGCTTAGGCAGGGCCCAGCCCCAGCATTTT	CASSLGRAQPQHF
TRBD1	TRBV6-5	TRBJ1-1	.	TGTGCCAGCAGTTGGACAGGGGAGCGGACTGAAGCTTTCTTT	CASSWTGERTEAFF
TRBD1	TRBV29-1	TRBJ1-4	.	TGCAGCGTTGACGAGACCGGGACAGGGCGCGGACTGTTTTTT	CSVDETGTGRGLFF
TRBD1	TRBV12-3/TRBV12-4	TRBJ1-2	.	TGTGCCAGCACCGCGAACAGGGGTAGCTACACCTTC	CASTANRGSYTF
TRBD2	TRBV5-1	TRBJ2-3	.	TGCGCCAGCAGCTTGGGGCTAGCGGGAGTCACAGATACGCAGTATTTT	CASSLGLAGVTDTQYF
TRBD1	TRBV12-5	TRBJ1-2	.	TGTGCTAGTGCCATGACGGGACAGGGGGCGAACTATGGCTACACCTTC	CASAMTGQGANYGYTF
.	TRBV5-6	TRBJ1-2	few	TGTGCCAGCAGCTATTCGGCAGGGTTTACCTATGGCTACACCTTC	CASSYSAGFTYGYTF
TRBD2	TRBV7-2	TRBJ2-1	.	TGTGCCAGCAGCTTAGGGACTAGCGGGAGGGTATTGGCGCATGAGCAGTTCTTC	CASSLGTSGRVLAHEQFF
.	TRBV7-2	TRBJ1-5	few	TGTGCCAGCAGCTTACGACGGGGAGATAGCAATCAGCCCCAGCATTTT	CASSLRRGDSNQPQHF
.	TRBV11-3	TRBJ2-2	.	TGTGCCAGCAGCTTATCAGGGGTCGGGGAGCTGTTTTTT	CASSLSGVGELFF
TRBD1	TRBV3-1/TRBV3-2	TRBJ2-1	.	TGTGCCAGCATATCCACAGGGGGCAATGAGCAGTTCTTC	CASISTGGNEQFF
.	TRBV20-1	TRBJ1-2	.	TGCAGTGCTGACAATTCCTATGGCTACACCTTC	CSADNSYGYTF
TRBD2	TRBV5-8	TRBJ2-5	.	TGTGCCAGCAGCTTGGTTGGGGGAGGGCTTGGAGAGACCCAGTACTTC	CASSLVGGGLGETQYF